What follows are 13 T cell receptor beta chains derived from one specimen sequenced in a study of OX40 agonist ivuxolimab in advanced cancers. The method was immunoSEQ multiplex PCR; TCRdb's version includes in-frame clones alone and lacks a portion of them. The profile covers around 95,000 clones, with 93% appearing a single time and around 0.28% taken by the ten largest. The input for sequencing was CD4+ or CD8+ T cells sorted from blood, taken in a trial of the OX40 agonist ivuxolimab. Receptor source: an adult with an advanced solid tumor such as melanoma, head and neck, liver or kidney cancer.

CDR3: CASSKTGSLGGTDTQYF. The CDR3, as DNA: TGTGCCAGTAGTAAAACCGGGTCCCTGGGAGGCACAGATACGCAGTATTTT. The chain has TRBV19 and TRBJ2-3, with D maybe TRBD2 (5 bases). V lost 4 bases to trimming and J lost 1 base, with 18 bases between them. The CDR3 totals 17 residues. The germline V gene has CDR1 LNHDA and CDR2 SQIVND (reference sequence).

This clone was found a few times. This chain connects TRBV12-5 to TRBJ2-3; D uncertain. CDR3 size: 14 residues. Germline lookup yields CDR1 LGHNT and CDR2 FRNRAP. Between the trimmed V and J ends, which lost 2 bases and 2 bases, there was a span of 8 bases. CDR3 sequence: CASGLTNATDTQYF. CDR3 nucleotides: TGTGCTAGTGGTTTGACCAACGCCACAGATACGCAGTATTTT.

The gene calls are TRBV6-1 and TRBJ1-1; D ambiguous. The CDR3 is 12 amino acids. V lost 6 bases to trimming and J lost 3 bases, with 8 bases between them. The V gene's germline CDR1 is MNHNS and CDR2 SASEGT. CDR3 sequence reads: CASRHFDTEAFF. The CDR3 DNA reads TGTGCCAGCAGACACTTTGACACTGAAGCTTTCTTT.

V usage is TRBV11-2 and J usage is TRBJ2-2; D not certain. Trimming took 2 bases from V and 1 from J, leaving 5 bases between them. Per the germline V gene, CDR1 is SGHAT and CDR2 is FQNNGV. The CDR3 runs to 14 residues. CDR3 sequence: CASSLTENTGELFF. Written as DNA, the CDR3 is TGTGCCAGCAGCTTAACAGAGAACACCGGGGAGCTGTTTTTT.

The J gene is TRBJ1-3, the V gene TRBV6-5; D is ambiguous. The CDR3 runs 13 residues. Germline assignment: CDR1 MNHEY and CDR2 SVGAGI. V was cut by 8 bases and J by 0 bases, with 8 bases left in between. CDR3 DNA sequence: TGTGCCAGCGGAACAAGCTCTGGAAACACCATATATTTT. Its protein is CASGTSSGNTIYF.

The chain carries TRBV7-9 and TRBJ1-1; 7 bases map to TRBD1. Trimming took 2 bases from V and 11 from J; bases not matched to a gene: 11. The germline V gene has CDR1 SEHNR and CDR2 FQNEAQ (reference sequence). CDR3 length equals 14 residues. This chain's CDR3 is CASSLRDRAGVAFF. CDR3 in DNA: TGTGCCAGCAGCTTAAGAGACAGGGCGGGGGTCGCTTTCTTT.

V gene TRBV2 combines with J gene TRBJ1-2; no reliable D call. Germline loops: CDR1 SNHLY, CDR2 FYNNEI. This CDR3 has 13 residues. Trimming stripped 3 bases from V and 6 bases from J, with 11 bases between. The DNA for the CDR3 is TGTGCCAGCAGTGAGAGGCCCTCAAATGGCTACACCTTC. It encodes CASSERPSNGYTF.

This clone was observed a single time. The chain has TRBV9 and TRBJ1-5; 7 bases align to TRBD1. The CDR3 is made up of 15 amino acids. Germline V gene data show CDR1 as SGDLS and CDR2 as YYNGEE. The V segment lost 4 bases and the J segment 7 bases; nucleotides outside the gene matches: 11. The CDR3 region has the DNA TGTGCCAGCAGCCCGCGGGACAGCGTAGGACAGCCCCAGCATTTT. It translates to CASSPRDSVGQPQHF.

The genes are TRBV6-6 and TRBJ2-3, with D uncertain. This CDR3 is built from 14 residues. Looked up from germline, CDR1 is MNHNY and CDR2 is SVGAGI (reference sequence). V lost 2 bases and J lost 0, with 6 bases in between. CDR3 DNA: TGTGCCAGCAGTTACCTTTCTAGCACAGATACGCAGTATTTT. Translation: CASSYLSSTDTQYF.

This clone occurred a few times. The chain recombines TRBV30 with TRBJ1-1; D remains ambiguous. CDR1 and CDR2 from the germline V gene are GTSNPN and SVGIG (reference sequence). V lost 8 bases to trimming and J lost 2 bases, with 15 bases between them. This CDR3 is 13 amino acids long. The CDR3 here is CAAPGPLNTEAFF. CDR3 bases: TGTGCCGCACCGGGTCCCCTAAACACTGAAGCTTTCTTT.

The chain carries TRBV7-6 and TRBJ2-1, with TRBD2 identical over 12 bases. This CDR3 is built from 14 residues. Germline values: CDR1 SGHVS, CDR2 FNYEAQ. Losses at the gene ends were 5 bases for V and 7 bases for J; bases not matched to a gene: 3. The CDR3 sequence: CASSPSGRGNEQFF. The CDR3 DNA follows: TGTGCCAGCAGCCCTAGCGGGAGGGGTAATGAGCAGTTCTTC. The full variable domain, with the rest looked up from reference TRBV7-6 and TRBJ2-1, is GAGVSQSPRYKVTKRGQDVALRCDPISGHVSLYWYRQALGQGPEFLTYFNYEAQQDKSGLPNDRFSAERPEGSISTLTIQRTEQRDSAMYRCASSPSGRGNEQFFGPGTRLTVL.

The V and J genes are TRBV7-3 and TRBJ2-3, with 7 bases aligning to TRBD2. The CDR3 is made up of 14 amino acids. Trimming removed 1 base from V and 5 bases from J; junction bases left unmatched: 3. Germline V CDR1 and CDR2: SGHTA, FQGTGA. CDR3 region: CASSLRAGEDTQYF. The CDR3 DNA reads TGTGCCAGCAGCTTAAGGGCGGGAGAAGATACGCAGTATTTT.

The chain couples TRBV9 to TRBJ1-5; D not resolved. Germline CDR1 is SGDLS and CDR2 is YYNGEE. The CDR3 spans 14 residues. The germline V and J ends were trimmed by 3 bases and 2 bases, with 9 bases remaining between them. The CDR3 region is CASSASGGNQPQHF. The CDR3 DNA reads TGTGCCAGCAGCGCCTCAGGAGGCAATCAGCCCCAGCATTTT.